This TCR beta chain was found in a study of blood T cell repertoires in COVID-19 (TCRdb year 2020). Study-level background: Samples from collaborators originated in the United States, Italy and Spain and spanned both the acute and convalescent phases of COVID-19. The material from the prospective study consisted of cDNA or gDNA derived from T cells, B-cell-depleted T cells, or PBMCs. Subjects who had been exposed to COVID-19, were actively infected with it, or had recovered from it provided the deeply sampled blood TCRbeta repertoires that made up the dataset. The repertoires were released in a freely available public database meant as a resource for research on the immune response to SARS-CoV-2. The samples were drawn from the first 160 participants of the ongoing ImmuneRACE study and from some 1,300 subjects provided by 6 global collaborators. Sample metadata almost always included a de-identified subject ID, COVID-19 status, age in years and sex. Where available, HLA class I and class II types were obtained from metadata supplied by the sample provider rather than from assay-based typing. Study-level results and caveats: The amount of clinical and demographic metadata varied by source and participant and was provided uncurated.

TCRbeta CDR3 regions were amplified from genomic DNA by means of the immunoSEQ Assay, a bias-controlled multiplex PCR. The authors' pipeline ran thus. The number of nucleated cells in each sample was estimated from the amplification of reference gene primers within the assay. Sequence reads were collapsed and filtered to measure the absolute abundance of every unique TCRbeta CDR3 rearrangement. For each sample, productive Simpson clonality was calculated as the square root of Simpson's diversity index over productive rearrangements. What TCRdb holds here is the immuneACCESS table cut down to in-frame rearrangements. Part of the clones is not present; checked against another copy, under half of the missing clones reflect an unresolved V gene, and the others are unexplained. The V and J calls and the clone size are those of that table, but D and trimming were determined from the DNA. Within this sample are 40,000 to 50,000 clones, with roughly 91% of them counted one time only. The biggest ten clones account for approximately 9.6% of the sample.

CDR1 and CDR2, looked up from the germline V gene, are SGHTA and FQGNSA. V is reduced by 5 bases and J by 1 base, leaving a spacing of 10 bases between them. The CDR3 numbers 14 residues from cysteine through phenylalanine. The CDR3 DNA has 42 bases and is translated from base 1. With respect to this clone: The specificity of this receptor is unknown. The sample holds no much larger clone one base away, and base qualities are not on file.

Collaborating institutions collected whole blood in K2EDTA tubes following their own protocols. For TCRbeta analysis, collaborator samples were shipped as frozen whole blood, as isolated PBMCs, or as DNA extracted from either sample type. Source material: peripheral blood. The rearranged chain carries TRBV7-2 and TRBJ2-3, and TRBD2 may be the D gene, going by 6 matching bases. The TCR sequence derives from a man aged 45-60 years with active COVID-19. The CDR3 is CASSPAGRTDTQYF. The sequence in DNA is TGTGCCAGCAGCCCGGCGGGACGCACAGATACGCAGTATTTT.